This T cell receptor beta chain appears in the sequencing data of a study of blood T cell repertoires in COVID-19. The method was immunoSEQ multiplex PCR; TCRdb's version includes in-frame clones alone and lacks a portion of them. The data hold about 250,000 clones, with approximately 86% observed a single time. This CDR3 spans 13 amino acids. The V segment lost 4 bases and the J segment 7 bases; nucleotides outside the gene matches: 6. CDR1 MNHEY and CDR2 SMNVEV come from the germline V gene (reference sequence). Sequences were obtained from PBMCs or T cells enriched from blood (not recorded which). The sequence was collected from a woman in her fifties or sixties who had recovered from COVID-19. The chain is built from TRBV27 and TRBJ2-5; 7 bases fit TRBD1. The CDR3, as DNA: TGTGCCAGCAGTTCACAGGGGCGCGGGACCCAGTACTTC. Translated, it gives CASSSQGRGTQYF.